A single sample gave rise to the 17 T cell receptor beta chains below, sequenced in a study of T cells in Graves' hyperthyroidism and ophthalmopathy. RNA transcripts gave rise to amplified TCR beta CDR3 regions. RT-PCR in the first round (using the HTBI primer set) targeted the TCR CDR3. TCRdb reanalysed the multiplex PCR reads using MiXCR and keeps one entry per CDR3 protein. The table includes 600,000 to 700,000 distinct CDR3 sequences, around 15% detected once. The sequenced material came from blood. These receptors all come from a woman aged 40 to 49 with Graves' ophthalmopathy.

This clonotype was counted only a few times. This rearrangement joins TRBV6-1 to TRBJ2-7; the D is unclear. The CDR3 is 12 amino acids. The V gene lost 8 bases and the J gene lost 0 bases, with 8 bases spanning the gap. Germline V gene data show CDR1 as MNHNS and CDR2 as SASEGT. The CDR3 DNA follows: TGTGCCAGCTCGGCAGTCTCCTACGAGCAGTACTTC. Translation: CASSAVSYEQYF.

This clonotype was recorded many times. The chain joins TRBV19 to TRBJ1-5; the D gene is possibly TRBD1 (5 bases). CDR3 length equals 15 residues. Deletions cut 5 bases from V and 3 bases from J, with 14 bases between. Germline lookup yields CDR1 LNHDA and CDR2 SQIVND (reference sequence). In DNA, the CDR3 is TGTGCCAGTAGTGAGACAGCGGGGGACAATCAGCCCCAGCATTTT. Encoded protein: CASSETAGDNQPQHF.

This clonotype was observed a few times. V is TRBV12-3 or TRBV12-4 and J is TRBJ1-1; D not resolved. With 6 bases removed from V and 8 bases from J, the gap between germline ends came to 16 bases. The CDR3 length is 13 residues. The CDR3 DNA reads as TGTGCCAGCAGACTTAGAGAGATAGGGGAAGCTTTCTTT. Translating gives CASRLREIGEAFF.

This sequence joins TRBV29-1 and TRBJ2-4; D gene ambiguous. The CDR3 length is 13 residues. Trimming cost V 3 bases and J 12 bases, with 18 bases left between them. Per germline, CDR1 SQVTM and CDR2 ANQGSEA. CDR3 region: CSVEEWVGGPQYF. CDR3 sequence (DNA): TGCAGCGTTGAGGAGTGGGTGGGTGGCCCTCAGTACTTC.

This clonotype was detected many times. The gene calls are TRBV29-1 and TRBJ1-3, with 7 nucleotides matching TRBD1. CDR3 size: 16 residues. Germline lookup yields CDR1 SQVTM and CDR2 ANQGSEA. The trim removed 4 bases at V and 0 bases at J, leaving 9 bases unmatched. Here the CDR3 DNA reads TGCAGCGTTGCGGGGGGACAGCTATTCTCTGGAAACACCATATATTTT. This gives the protein CSVAGGQLFSGNTIYF.

The rearrangement uses TRBV18 and TRBJ1-5; the D gene is possibly TRBD1 (6 bases). Trimming removed 4 bases at V and 0 bases at J, with 13 bases between. From germline, CDR1 is KGHSH and CDR2 LQKENI. CDR3 length: 16 amino acids. The CDR3 DNA is TGTGCCAGCTCACGCGGACAGCAGTATAGCAATCAGCCCCAGCATTTT. Amino acids: CASSRGQQYSNQPQHF.

V is TRBV10-3 and J is TRBJ2-3; no reliable D call. The CDR3 totals 13 residues. Germline values: CDR1 ENHRY, CDR2 SYGVKD. V was cut by 5 bases and J by 0 bases, with 6 bases left in between. CDR3: CAISQDSTDTQYF. DNA of the CDR3: TGTGCCATCAGTCAAGACAGCACAGATACGCAGTATTTT.

This clonotype was recorded at least ten times. J is TRBJ1-2 and V is TRBV7-2; TRBD1 agrees at 9 bases. The V segment lost 5 bases and the J segment 8 bases; nucleotides outside the gene matches: 6. Per germline, CDR1 SGHTA and CDR2 FQGNSA. The CDR3 runs to 13 residues. CDR3 in amino acids: CASSMGQGGGYTF. CDR3 nucleotide sequence: TGTGCCAGCAGCATGGGACAGGGAGGCGGCTACACCTTC.

This clonotype was counted a few times. The CDR3 region has the DNA TGTGCCAGCAGCTTGGGACACAATAACTATGGCTACACCTTC. Protein: CASSLGHNNYGYTF. The chain is built from TRBV11-2 and TRBJ1-2; maybe TRBD1 (6 bases). This CDR3 has 14 residues. V was cut by 3 bases and J by 1 base, with 9 bases left in between. Germline-derived CDR1 and CDR2 are SGHAT and FQNNGV.

Of note for this clonotype: A read error may explain this, as a much larger clone is one base away. V gene TRBV5-1 combines with J gene TRBJ2-2; D is unresolved. V was shortened by 2 bases and J by 6 bases, with 8 bases between the two germline ends. The CDR3 is 13 amino acids. From germline, CDR1 is SGHRS and CDR2 YFSETQ. CDR3 coding DNA: TGCGCCAGCAGCTTTTGGAAGGCCGGGGAGCTGTTTTTT. Amino acids: CASSFWKAGELFF. Using reference TRBV5-1 and TRBJ2-2 for the parts outside the CDR3, the full variable domain is KAGVTQTPRYLIKTRGQQVTLSCSPISGHRSVSWYQQTPGQGLQFLFEYFSETQRNKGNFPGRFSGRQFSNSRSEMNVSTLELGDSALYLCASSFWKAGELFFGEGSRLTVL.

Many counts were recorded for this clonotype. The chain links TRBV11-1 to TRBJ2-5, with 7 bases fitting TRBD2. CDR1 and CDR2 (germline): SGHAT, FQDESV (reference sequence). With 0 bases clipped from V and 3 bases from J, the junction kept 4 bases outside the gene matches. CDR3 length: 15 residues. CDR3 nucleotide sequence: TGTGCCAGCAGCTTAGCGGCGGGAGTGGAAGAGACCCAGTACTTC. This codes for CASSLAAGVEETQYF.

This clonotype was seen many times. The chain has TRBV15 and TRBJ1-5; D is uncertain. The CDR3 sequence is 15 residues long. Germline V gene data show CDR1 as LNHNV and CDR2 as YYDKDF (reference sequence). V lost 5 bases and J 0 bases, leaving 11 bases between the germline ends. DNA of the CDR3: TGTGCCACCAGCTACGTCCGGAGTAGCAATCAGCCCCAGCATTTT. The encoded protein is CATSYVRSSNQPQHF.

The chain recombines TRBV18 with TRBJ2-5, with a tentative D call TRBD2 (6 bases). The V end was cut by 0 bases, the J end by 6 bases, with 8 bases between. The germline V gene encodes CDR1 KGHSH and CDR2 LQKENI. This CDR3 has 13 residues. In DNA form, the CDR3 reads TGTGCCAGCTCACCACCGGAGGGAAAGACCCAGTACTTC. Its translation: CASSPPEGKTQYF.

In its sample, this clonotype was seen many times. The gene calls are TRBV28 and TRBJ2-7; D call uncertain. This CDR3 has 12 amino acids. The ends were cut back, 3 bases at V and 5 bases at J, with 8 bases in the middle. The V gene's germline CDR1 is MDHEN and CDR2 SYDVKM. The CDR3 DNA reads as TGTGCCAGCAGTTTGATGCGAAACGAGCAGTACTTC. Translated: CASSLMRNEQYF.

This clonotype was found many times. One end of the junction does not line up with germline, which may come from a read error. The chain links TRBV27 to TRBJ2-7; no clear D. The CDR3 has 12 residues. Germline lookup yields CDR1 MNHEY and CDR2 SMNVEV (reference sequence). The CDR3 bases are TGTGCCAGCAGTTTTGGGCCCAGAAATACCATCTTC. This encodes CASSFGPRNTIF.

This clonotype was detected a few times. The chain has TRBV7-3 and TRBJ2-7, with 8 nucleotides matching TRBD2. Germline V lookup: CDR1 SGHTA, CDR2 FQGTGA. This CDR3 is 12 amino acids long. V lost 8 bases and J lost 8; bases outside the gene matches: 8. CDR3 residues: CASGSPGGQQYF. CDR3 coding DNA: TGTGCCAGCGGCTCCCCGGGGGGGCAGCAGTACTTC.

This clonotype was seen many times. The gene calls are TRBV19 and TRBJ2-2; 11 nucleotides match TRBD1. V shed 6 bases and J 3 bases; nucleotides not matched to a gene: 6. CDR1 and CDR2 (germline): LNHDA, SQIVND (reference sequence). The CDR3 loop spans 16 amino acids. CDR3 in amino acids: CASSPRDRGDTGELFF. In DNA form, the CDR3 reads TGTGCCAGTAGCCCTAGGGACAGGGGGGACACCGGGGAGCTGTTTTTT.